Presented here are 30 T cell receptor beta chains from one specimen sequenced in a study of cytomegalovirus exposure and HLA in healthy donors. This table comes from immunoSEQ multiplex PCR, and its TCRdb copy is limited to in-frame clones, with some not included. The data contain 150,000 to 250,000 clones, approximately 80% of them singletons. Sequences were obtained from PBMCs. Receptor source: a woman aged 25 to 39 in good health and CMV-seropositive.

This clone occurred once. The gene calls are TRBV5-1 and TRBJ2-5; 10 nucleotides line up with TRBD1. The V segment lost 7 bases and the J segment 5 bases; nucleotides outside the gene matches: 5. Germline values: CDR1 SGHRS, CDR2 YFSETQ. The CDR3 is 13 amino acids. CDR3 sequence: CASRQGASETQYF. DNA of the CDR3: TGCGCCAGCCGACAGGGGGCAAGCGAGACCCAGTACTTC. The full variable domain, with the rest looked up from reference TRBV5-1 and TRBJ2-5, is KAGVTQTPRYLIKTRGQQVTLSCSPISGHRSVSWYQQTPGQGLQFLFEYFSETQRNKGNFPGRFSGRQFSNSRSEMNVSTLELGDSALYLCASRQGASETQYFGPGTRLLVL.

CDR3 DNA sequence: TGTGCCAGCAGTCTCGGCGGATCCCTTACGCAGTATTTT. Translating gives CASSLGGSLTQYF. The chain joins TRBV27 to TRBJ2-3; D unclear. CDR1 is MNHEY and CDR2 is SMNVEV in the germline V gene (reference sequence). The CDR3 is made up of 13 amino acids. V was trimmed by 5 bases and J by 8 bases, leaving 14 bases between them.

The chain uses TRBV19 and TRBJ1-2; the D gene is possibly TRBD1 (5 bases). Germline V CDR1 and CDR2: LNHDA, SQIVND (reference sequence). The CDR3 consists of 15 residues. The V and J ends lost 3 bases and 4 bases respectively, with 15 bases between them. As DNA, the CDR3 is TGTGCCAGTAGTATTAGCGGGCAGGGCTTCTATGGCTACACCTTC. It translates to CASSISGQGFYGYTF.

This clone was seen more than once but under ten times. The V gene is TRBV6-5, the J gene TRBJ2-1; 8 nucleotides agree with TRBD1. Unmatched junction bases numbered 10, after V lost 6 bases and J lost 9 bases. The CDR3 spans 14 residues. Germline CDR1 is MNHEY and CDR2 is SVGAGI. CDR3 residues: CASSPDRGGGEQFF. The CDR3, as DNA: TGTGCCAGCAGCCCCGACAGGGGAGGTGGTGAGCAGTTCTTC.

The rearrangement joins TRBV6-1 to TRBJ1-4, with TRBD1 identical over 10 bases. The junction had 2 bases not matched to a gene; V was cut back by 6 bases and J by 7 bases. Germline V lookup: CDR1 MNHNS, CDR2 SASEGT. This CDR3 is built from 13 residues. The CDR3 region is CASSRTGGEKLFF. In nucleotides, the CDR3 is TGTGCCAGCAGCCGGACAGGGGGTGAAAAACTGTTTTTT.

The chain uses TRBV29-1 and TRBJ2-2; TRBD2 agrees at 8 bases. Germline assignment: CDR1 SQVTM and CDR2 ANQGSEA. V shed 4 bases, J shed 1 base, and the junction held 8 bases outside the gene matches. There are 16 residues in the CDR3. The CDR3 loop reads CSVVRREDGNTGELFF. The CDR3 region has the DNA TGCAGCGTTGTTCGGCGGGAGGATGGGAACACCGGGGAGCTGTTTTTT.

The count of this clone is one. CDR3 in DNA: TGTGCCAGCAGTTTAAGGGGGACAGGGACTAACTATGGCTACACCTTC. Translation gives CASSLRGTGTNYGYTF. J is TRBJ1-2 and V is TRBV27; 9 positions match TRBD1. The CDR3 contains 16 residues. CDR1 and CDR2 from the germline V gene are MNHEY and SMNVEV (reference sequence). The junction had 4 bases not matched to a gene; V was cut back by 2 bases and J by 0 bases.

This clone has just one count. The rearrangement links TRBV29-1 to TRBJ2-1; weak D call: TRBD2 (5 bases). V was shortened by 6 bases and J by 4 bases, with 19 bases between the two germline ends. The CDR3 extends over 15 amino acids. Germline CDR1 and CDR2: SQVTM and ANQGSEA. The CDR3, as DNA: TGCAGCGTCCAACAAGCGGAAAGTCTTTACAATGAGCAGTTCTTC. This translates into CSVQQAESLYNEQFF.

The CDR3 protein is CASSFEDRVNGYTF. CDR3 nucleotide sequence: TGTGCCAGCTCATTCGAGGACAGGGTGAATGGCTACACCTTC. The chain couples TRBV18 to TRBJ1-2, with 8 bases lining up with TRBD1. The CDR3 is 14 residues long. V dropped 5 bases and J dropped 6; count of bases not matched to a gene: 8. CDR1 KGHSH and CDR2 LQKENI come from the germline V gene.

V usage is TRBV15 and J usage is TRBJ2-1, with TRBD2 matching 11 bases. Germline CDR1 LNHNV, CDR2 YYDKDF (reference sequence). J was trimmed by 6 bases and V by 1 base; bases with no gene match: 5. The CDR3 is 16 residues long. As DNA, the CDR3 is TGTGCCACCAGCAGAGGTGGCCTAGCGGGAGGCAATGAGCAGTTCTTC. Translation gives CATSRGGLAGGNEQFF. Full variable domain (rest looked up from reference TRBV15 and TRBJ2-1): DAMVIQNPRYQVTQFGKPVTLSCSQTLNHNVMYWYQQKSSQAPKLLFHYYDKDFNNEADTPDNFQSRRPNTSFCFLDIRSPGLGDTAMYLCATSRGGLAGGNEQFFGPGTRLTVL.

The rearrangement links TRBV6-4 to TRBJ1-5; D may be TRBD1 (6 bases). Germline CDR1 reads MRHNA; CDR2 reads SNTAGT. The CDR3 is 14 residues long. V was trimmed by 3 bases and J by 7 bases, leaving 13 bases between them. The CDR3 DNA sequence: TGTGCCAGCAGTGATAGGGGGGGGATGCAGCCCCAGCATTTT. The encoded protein is CASSDRGGMQPQHF.

The chain is built from TRBV20-1 and TRBJ2-5, with 8 bases that match TRBD1. Germline loops: CDR1 DFQATT, CDR2 SNEGSKA (reference sequence). The CDR3 contains 10 residues. This CDR3 reads CTQGGETQYF. CDR3 nucleotide sequence: TGCACACAGGGGGGAGAGACCCAGTACTTC.

This clone has just one count. V gene TRBV5-1 combines with J gene TRBJ2-1, with D perhaps matching TRBD2 (6 bases). The CDR3 consists of 15 residues. The germline CDR1 and CDR2 sequences are SGHRS and YFSETQ. The ends were cut back, 0 bases at V and 8 bases at J, with 15 bases in the middle. CDR3 nucleotides: TGCGCCAGCAGCTTGGGGCCGGAGGGAGTCGATGAGCAGTTCTTC. Protein product: CASSLGPEGVDEQFF.

The table lists this clone with a count of one. The gene calls are TRBV4-2 and TRBJ2-2; tentative D call: TRBD2 (5 bases). Germline V lookup: CDR1 LGHNA, CDR2 YNFKEQ. V shed 4 bases and J shed 5 bases, with 11 bases lying between them. The CDR3 length is 14 residues. The CDR3 is CASSLGLNTGELFF. The CDR3 DNA follows: TGTGCCAGCAGCCTCGGACTCAATACCGGGGAGCTGTTTTTT.

The chain combines TRBV6-6 with TRBJ1-2; 7 bases map to TRBD1. The CDR3 extends over 12 amino acids. Germline values: CDR1 MNHNY, CDR2 SVGAGI (reference sequence). The ends lost 2 bases at V and 13 bases at J; junction bases unmatched: 7. CDR3: CASSYVQGTGTF. In DNA, the CDR3 is TGTGCCAGCAGTTACGTACAGGGGACCGGCACCTTC.

This clone was counted once. The V and J genes are TRBV5-1 and TRBJ1-3, with D hard to call. CDR1 SGHRS and CDR2 YFSETQ come from the germline V gene. The V end lost 5 bases, the J end lost 0 bases, and 12 bases lay between the germline ends. This CDR3 has 15 residues. CDR3 nucleotide sequence: TGCGCCAGCAGGCCGATTTGGAGCTCTGGAAACACCATATATTTT. Amino acids: CASRPIWSSGNTIYF.

J is TRBJ1-2 and V is TRBV15; D call uncertain. The germline CDR1 and CDR2 sequences are LNHNV and YYDKDF (reference sequence). Trimming stripped 0 bases from V and 7 bases from J, with 15 bases between. This CDR3 has 15 residues. CDR3: CATSRDFTGNVGYTF. Here the CDR3 DNA reads TGTGCCACCAGCAGAGATTTTACGGGGAACGTTGGCTACACCTTC.

The chain recombines TRBV5-1 with TRBJ2-7; D uncertain. The CDR3 spans 14 residues. Trimming pared 6 bases from V and 2 bases from J, leaving 15 bases between. CDR1 SGHRS and CDR2 YFSETQ come from the germline V gene. The CDR3 here is CASKTLQGAYEQYF. CDR3 sequence (DNA): TGCGCCAGCAAAACCCTGCAAGGAGCCTACGAGCAGTACTTC.

The V and J genes are TRBV20-1 and TRBJ1-2, with unresolved D. The CDR3 covers 10 residues. V was shortened by 5 bases and J by 5 bases, with 6 bases between the two germline ends. The V gene's germline CDR1 is DFQATT and CDR2 SNEGSKA (reference sequence). CDR3 DNA sequence: TGCAGTGCTTATTTTTATGGCTACACCTTC. This sequence encodes CSAYFYGYTF.

The rearrangement joins TRBV25-1 to TRBJ1-2; D not resolved. The CDR3 consists of 13 residues. The germline V gene has CDR1 MGHDK and CDR2 SYGVNS. The ends were cut back, 1 base at V and 6 bases at J, with 9 bases in the middle. The CDR3 protein is CASSEFSSHGYTF. CDR3 nucleotide sequence: TGTGCCAGCAGTGAATTTTCCTCTCATGGCTACACCTTC.

Notes on this clone: Other nucleotide sequences in the sample specify the same CDR3. J is TRBJ2-7 and V is TRBV18; 7 bases map to TRBD1. CDR1 is KGHSH, CDR2 LQKENI, per germline. Trimming at V came to 3 bases and at J to 3 bases, leaving 2 bases not matched to a gene. This CDR3 comprises 13 residues. The CDR3 loop is CASSPAGGYEQYF. CDR3 nucleotide sequence: TGTGCCAGCTCACCGGCAGGGGGCTACGAGCAGTACTTC. Supplemented by reference TRBV18 and TRBJ2-7, the full variable domain reads NAGVMQNPRHLVRRRGQEARLRCSPMKGHSHVYWYRQLPEEGLKFMVYLQKENIIDESGMPKERFSAEFPKEGPSILRIQQVVRGDSAAYFCASSPAGGYEQYFGPGTRLTVT.

This chain links TRBV4-1 with TRBJ2-7; 11 bases line up with TRBD1. From germline, CDR1 is MGHRA and CDR2 YSYEKL. The length of the CDR3 is 17 residues. With 3 bases clipped from V and 6 bases from J, the junction kept 13 bases outside the gene matches. CDR3 nucleotides: TGCGCCAGCAGCCAGTTCGTGTTAGGACAGGGGGCTTCCGAGCAGTACTTC. Encoded protein: CASSQFVLGQGASEQYF.

Of note for this clone: A junction end diverges from the germline sequence, so it may reflect a read error. J is TRBJ2-1 and V is TRBV7-7; perhaps TRBD1 as D (6 bases). The germline V gene encodes CDR1 SSHAT and CDR2 FNYEAQ (reference sequence). The CDR3 length is 16 residues. The CDR3 nucleotides are TGTGCTAGCAGCCCAGGGGCTCCCGGCTCCTACAATGAGCAGTTCTTC. Residues: CASSPGAPGSYNEQFF.

This sequence joins TRBV6-5 and TRBJ2-3; D is unclear. This CDR3 comprises 13 residues. CDR1 MNHEY and CDR2 SVGAGI come from the germline V gene. Trimming shortened V by 2 bases and J by 0 bases, and 3 bases separated the two germline ends. The chain's CDR3 is CASSYPSTDTQYF. The CDR3 region has the DNA TGTGCCAGCAGTTACCCAAGCACAGATACGCAGTATTTT.

The chain couples TRBV2 to TRBJ2-7; D not certain. The germline V gene encodes CDR1 SNHLY and CDR2 FYNNEI. The CDR3 runs 13 residues. V shed 7 bases and J shed 4 bases, with 14 bases lying between them. The CDR3 DNA reads as TGTGCCAGCAACAGTCCTATTCCTTACGAGCAGTACTTC. Protein product: CASNSPIPYEQYF.

The chain joins TRBV7-9 to TRBJ2-7; the D gene is possibly TRBD2 (5 bases). Trimming shortened V by 5 bases and J by 9 bases, and 11 bases separated the two germline ends. The CDR3 is 11 amino acids. Per germline, CDR1 SEHNR and CDR2 FQNEAQ (reference sequence). CDR3 bases: TGTGCCAGCAGCCAGGCGGGCTCGCAGTACTTC. Translating it yields CASSQAGSQYF.

The chain carries TRBV27 and TRBJ2-7, with D unclear. The germline CDR1 and CDR2 sequences are MNHEY and SMNVEV (reference sequence). CDR3 length equals 15 residues. V was shortened by 5 bases and J by 6 bases, with 20 bases between the two germline ends. The CDR3 nucleotides are TGTGCCAGCAGTCAGTCCCGACTCCTAAACTCCGAGCAGTACTTC. It is translated as CASSQSRLLNSEQYF.

The chain recombines TRBV27 with TRBJ1-4, with 10 bases lining up with TRBD1. Germline V gene data show CDR1 as MNHEY and CDR2 as SMNVEV (reference sequence). J was trimmed by 8 bases and V by 7 bases; bases with no gene match: 7. The CDR3 runs to 14 residues. DNA of the CDR3: TGTGCCAGCAAACCGGGACAGGGGAGGGAAAAACTGTTTTTT. It specifies CASKPGQGREKLFF.

In DNA form, the CDR3 reads TGTGCCAGCAGCTTAATACAGGATGGCTACACCTTC. It yields the protein CASSLIQDGYTF. The chain couples TRBV7-2 to TRBJ1-2, with D tentatively TRBD1 (5 bases). V was clipped by 2 bases and J by 6 bases, with 7 bases between them. Per the germline V gene, CDR1 is SGHTA and CDR2 is FQGNSA. This CDR3 spans 12 amino acids.

This chain joins TRBV5-1 and TRBJ1-2; TRBD1 agrees at 9 bases. Germline V gene lookup returns CDR1 SGHRS and CDR2 YFSETQ. This CDR3 has 14 residues. Germline trimming cut 0 bases from V and 8 bases from J; bases unmatched to any gene: 5. The chain's CDR3 is CASSLGGQGSGYTF. The CDR3 DNA sequence: TGCGCCAGCAGCTTGGGGGGACAGGGAAGCGGCTACACCTTC.